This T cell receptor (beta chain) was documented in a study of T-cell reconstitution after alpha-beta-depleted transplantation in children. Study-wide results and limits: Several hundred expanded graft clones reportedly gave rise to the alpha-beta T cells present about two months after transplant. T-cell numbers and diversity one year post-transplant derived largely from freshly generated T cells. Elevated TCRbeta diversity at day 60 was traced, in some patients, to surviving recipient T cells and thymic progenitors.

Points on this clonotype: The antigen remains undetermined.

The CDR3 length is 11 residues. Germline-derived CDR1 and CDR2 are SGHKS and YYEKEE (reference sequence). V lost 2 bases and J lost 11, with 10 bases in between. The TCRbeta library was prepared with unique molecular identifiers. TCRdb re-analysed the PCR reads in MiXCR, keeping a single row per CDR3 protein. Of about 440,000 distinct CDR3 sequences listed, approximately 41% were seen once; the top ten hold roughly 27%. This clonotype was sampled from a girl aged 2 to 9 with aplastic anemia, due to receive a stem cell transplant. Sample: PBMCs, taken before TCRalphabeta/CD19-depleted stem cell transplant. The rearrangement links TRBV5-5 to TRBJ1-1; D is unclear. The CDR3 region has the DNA TGTGCCAGCAGCTTAGCGGAAGCGGCTTTCTTT. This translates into CASSLAEAAFF. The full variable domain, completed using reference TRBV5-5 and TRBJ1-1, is DAGVTQSPTHLIKTRGQQVTLRCSPISGHKSVSWYQQVLGQGPQFIFQYYEKEERGRGNFPDRFSARQFPNYSSELNVNALLLGDSALYLCASSLAEAAFFGQGTRLTVV.